Listed below are T cell receptor beta chains from one sample, sequenced in a study of T cells in localized non-small cell lung cancer. Clones were read by immunoSEQ multiplex PCR, and TCRdb kept only the in-frame ones, dropping some. The table has tens of thousands of clones, around 90% seen once. The specimen comprised peripheral blood, sampled before any cancer treatment. The receptors originated from a man aged 35-69 years with stage I squamous cell lung carcinoma. CDR3s include the opening cysteine and the closing phenylalanine or tryptophan. The order of the fields is J gene, V gene, clone size, D gene, CDR3 protein, CDR3 DNA. The D gene is left open where the match is weak. Rows give clone size only sometimes, using once, few, many, or a class for an expanded clone.

TRBJ1-1,TRBV29-1,-,TRBD1,CSVLTGDTEAFF,TGCAGCGTTCTGACAGGGGACACTGAAGCTTTCTTT
TRBJ2-2,TRBV9,-,TRBD2,CASSGRLAGGNTGELFF,TGTGCCAGCAGCGGAAGACTAGCGGGAGGGAACACCGGGGAGCTGTTTTTT
TRBJ2-7,TRBV5-1,-,TRBD1,CASSLGQGPPYEQYF,TGCGCCAGCAGCTTGGGACAGGGTCCCCCCTACGAGCAGTACTTC
TRBJ2-3,TRBV15,-,TRBD2,CATSRGPATSGEDTQYF,TGTGCCACCAGCAGAGGTCCAGCGACTAGCGGGGAGGATACGCAGTATTTT
TRBJ2-4,TRBV11-2,-,TRBD2,CASSLDPQPGRAKNIQYF,TGTGCCAGCAGCTTAGATCCCCAACCCGGGAGGGCCAAAAACATTCAGTACTTC
TRBJ2-3,TRBV2,once,TRBD2,CASRRERETDTQYF,TGTGCCAGCCGGCGGGAGCGTGAGACAGATACGCAGTATTTT
TRBJ2-5,TRBV7-2,few,-,CASSARVSQETQYF,TGTGCCAGCAGCGCCAGGGTGTCCCAAGAGACCCAGTACTTC
TRBJ2-5,TRBV7-2,few,TRBD1,CASSFTGGETQYF,TGTGCCAGCAGCTTCACAGGGGGGGAGACCCAGTACTTC
TRBJ1-1,TRBV5-8,-,-,CASSFRDLANTEAFF,TGTGCCAGCAGCTTCCGGGATTTGGCGAACACTGAAGCTTTCTTT
TRBJ2-5,TRBV19,-,-,CASRKQENQETQYF,TGTGCCAGTAGAAAGCAGGAAAATCAAGAGACCCAGTACTTC
TRBJ2-3,TRBV19,-,TRBD1,CASSGTGNPQSTDTQYF,TGTGCCAGTTCCGGGACAGGAAATCCCCAGAGCACAGATACGCAGTATTTT
TRBJ2-4,TRBV6-5,-,-,CASSSQPRGYGIQYF,TGTGCCAGCAGTTCCCAACCCCGAGGTTACGGCATTCAGTACTTC
TRBJ2-3,TRBV7-2,-,TRBD1,CASSLDRAGNFDTQYF,TGTGCCAGCAGCTTGGACAGGGCAGGGAACTTCGATACGCAGTATTTT
TRBJ2-3,TRBV28,-,TRBD2,CASSPPGGGGGDTQYF,TGTGCCAGCAGCCCCCCCGGGGGGGGTGGCGGAGATACGCAGTATTTT
TRBJ2-7,TRBV6-5,-,-,CASSYRTSSYEQYF,TGTGCCAGCAGTTACAGGACAAGTTCCTACGAGCAGTACTTC
TRBJ1-5,TRBV19,-,-,CASRDKGEWSNQPQHF,TGTGCCAGTAGGGACAAGGGGGAGTGGAGCAATCAGCCCCAGCATTTT
TRBJ1-1,TRBV7-2,-,-,CASSLGREAFF,TGTGCCAGCAGCTTGGGGCGAGAAGCTTTCTTT
TRBJ2-7,TRBV7-9,-,TRBD2,CASSFRGDSYEQYF,TGTGCCAGCAGCTTTCGGGGGGATTCCTACGAGCAGTACTTC
TRBJ2-2,TRBV11-3,-,-,CASSLSRDNTGELFF,TGTGCCAGCAGCTTATCTCGGGACAACACCGGGGAGCTGTTTTTT
TRBJ2-1,TRBV29-1,-,TRBD2,CSVNRPSGNNEQFF,TGCAGCGTCAACCGCCCTAGCGGAAACAATGAGCAGTTCTTC
TRBJ1-1,TRBV19,-,-,CASVSPFEAFF,TGTGCCAGCGTCTCCCCCTTTGAAGCTTTCTTT
TRBJ2-7,TRBV5-4,once,TRBD1,CASSFRLDRGLDEQYF,TGTGCCAGCAGCTTCCGCCTCGACAGGGGGCTCGACGAGCAGTACTTC
TRBJ1-2,TRBV19,-,-,CASSIPGSYGYTF,TGTGCCAGTAGTATTCCAGGTAGCTATGGCTATACCTTC
TRBJ2-7,TRBV27,-,TRBD2,CAQAGLSKTYEQYF,TGTGCCCAAGCGGGACTTTCTAAGACCTACGAGCAGTACTTC
TRBJ1-5,TRBV30,-,-,CAWSPSGFHQPQHF,TGTGCCTGGAGTCCATCAGGGTTCCACCAGCCCCAGCATTTT
TRBJ2-5,TRBV29-1,-,-,CSVLYQETQYF,TGCAGCGTCCTGTACCAAGAGACCCAGTACTTC
TRBJ2-5,TRBV20-1,-,-,CSDQREETQYF,TGCAGTGATCAAAGGGAAGAGACCCAGTACTTC
TRBJ2-7,TRBV5-4,-,-,CASMLFSGSSYEQYF,TGTGCCAGCATGCTATTTAGCGGATCTTCCTACGAGCAGTACTTC
TRBJ2-7,TRBV7-2,-,-,CASSPGPHQPYVEQYF,TGTGCCAGCAGCCCCGGGCCCCACCAACCTTACGTCGAGCAGTACTTC
TRBJ2-5,TRBV5-1,-,TRBD1,CASSLGDRGSETQYF,TGCGCCAGCAGCTTGGGGGACAGGGGATCGGAGACCCAGTACTTC
TRBJ2-7,TRBV7-8,-,-,CASSPGAAESSYEQYF,TGTGCCAGCAGCCCAGGGGCAGCGGAGAGCTCCTACGAGCAGTACTTC
TRBJ2-6,TRBV7-9,-,-,CASSFDRSSGANVLTF,TGTGCCAGCAGCTTTGACAGGTCGTCTGGGGCCAACGTCCTGACTTTC
TRBJ2-1,TRBV28,-,-,CASSPTSRGGQFF,TGTGCCAGCAGTCCGACTAGCAGGGGCGGGCAGTTCTTC
TRBJ2-7,TRBV14,-,-,CASSQLLGGSYEQYF,TGTGCCAGCAGCCAACTACTAGGGGGCTCCTACGAGCAGTACTTC
TRBJ2-5,TRBV12-2,-,-,CASLGAGEETQYF,TGTGCAAGTCTAGGTGCGGGAGAAGAGACCCAGTACTTC
TRBJ2-1,TRBV27,-,TRBD2,CASSLPGLAGEDEQFF,TGTGCCAGCAGTTTACCGGGACTAGCGGGAGAGGATGAGCAGTTCTTC
TRBJ2-7,TRBV2,-,TRBD2,CASSVGTSAYEQYF,TGTGCCAGCAGTGTAGGGACTAGCGCTTACGAGCAGTACTTC
TRBJ1-3,TRBV5-8,-,TRBD1,CASSTIWTGDGNTIYF,TGTGCCAGCAGCACAATATGGACAGGGGATGGAAACACCATATATTTT
TRBJ2-5,TRBV7-2,-,-,CASSSRDIAKTQYF,TGTGCCAGCAGCTCACGCGACATCGCGAAGACCCAGTACTTC
TRBJ2-7,TRBV5-1,-,TRBD1,CASSSSTGVSYEQYF,TGCGCCAGCAGCTCCTCGACAGGGGTCTCCTACGAGCAGTACTTC
TRBJ2-2,TRBV9,-,-,CASSVPGIPGELFF,TGTGCCAGCAGCGTCCCGGGGATCCCCGGGGAGCTGTTTTTT
TRBJ2-3,TRBV27,few,-,CASTNREIDTQYF,TGTGCCAGCACAAACAGGGAGATAGATACGCAGTATTTT
TRBJ2-5,TRBV5-1,-,TRBD1,CASSLQGAQETQYF,TGCGCCAGCAGCTTACAGGGGGCTCAGGAGACCCAGTACTTC
TRBJ1-2,TRBV11-2,-,-,CASSLVTEIYGYTF,TGTGCCAGCAGCTTAGTAACGGAAATCTATGGCTACACCTTC
TRBJ1-1,TRBV7-9,-,-,CASSGTDGAFF,TGTGCCAGCAGCGGGACGGACGGAGCTTTCTTT
TRBJ2-7,TRBV30,-,-,CAWSVGTLGQSSYEQYF,TGTGCCTGGAGTGTGGGGACGCTAGGACAGAGCTCCTACGAGCAGTACTTC
TRBJ2-5,TRBV25-1,-,TRBD2,CASNSLKVGGTETQYF,TGTGCCAGCAATAGCCTAAAGGTGGGGGGGACAGAGACCCAGTACTTC
TRBJ2-5,TRBV28,-,TRBD2,CASSSPGPGGETQYF,TGTGCCAGCAGTTCTCCGGGTCCGGGGGGGGAGACCCAGTACTTC
TRBJ1-5,TRBV9,once,-,CASSVAVGGDQPQHF,TGTGCCAGCAGCGTAGCTGTGGGGGGAGATCAGCCCCAGCATTTT
TRBJ1-1,TRBV27,once,-,CASSLSKRGHRNTEAFF,TGTGCCAGCAGTTTATCGAAAAGAGGCCACCGGAACACTGAAGCTTTCTTT
TRBJ2-1,TRBV28,-,TRBD1,CASNLPDRGQNEQFF,TGTGCCAGCAACCTACCGGACAGGGGGCAAAATGAGCAGTTCTTC
TRBJ2-7,TRBV19,-,TRBD2,CASSPGLAGVEQYF,TGTGCCAGTAGTCCGGGACTAGCGGGAGTCGAGCAGTACTTC
TRBJ2-7,TRBV6-6,once,TRBD1,CASSTAWGQEYEQYF,TGTGCCAGCAGTACCGCTTGGGGACAGGAATACGAGCAGTACTTC
TRBJ2-7,TRBV10-3,-,TRBD1,CAISRDRGVDEQYF,TGTGCCATATCTAGGGACAGGGGAGTAGACGAGCAGTACTTC
TRBJ2-5,TRBV6-5,-,TRBD1,CASSYLGGYQETQYF,TGTGCCAGCAGTTACCTAGGGGGCTATCAAGAGACCCAGTACTTC
TRBJ1-5,TRBV5-1,-,-,CASSLGVSTGQPQHF,TGCGCCAGCAGCTTGGGAGTTAGCACGGGGCAGCCCCAGCATTTT
TRBJ2-7,TRBV12-5,-,-,CASGLRFPLFWEQYF,TGTGCTAGTGGTTTGAGATTTCCCCTTTTTTGGGAGCAGTACTTC